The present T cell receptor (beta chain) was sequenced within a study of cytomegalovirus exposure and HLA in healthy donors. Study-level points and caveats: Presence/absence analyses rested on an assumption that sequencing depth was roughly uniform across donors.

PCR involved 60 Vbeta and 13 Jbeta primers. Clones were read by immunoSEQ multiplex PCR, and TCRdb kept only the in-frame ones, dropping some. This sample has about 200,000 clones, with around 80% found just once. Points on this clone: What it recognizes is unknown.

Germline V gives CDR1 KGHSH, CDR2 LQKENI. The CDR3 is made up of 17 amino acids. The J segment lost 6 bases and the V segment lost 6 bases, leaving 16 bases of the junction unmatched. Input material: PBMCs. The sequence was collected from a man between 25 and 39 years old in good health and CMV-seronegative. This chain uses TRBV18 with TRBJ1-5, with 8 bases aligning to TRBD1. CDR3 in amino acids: CASSRTSLGQGGQPQHF. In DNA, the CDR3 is TGTGCCAGCTCCCGAACCTCACTCGGACAGGGAGGTCAGCCCCAGCATTTT.